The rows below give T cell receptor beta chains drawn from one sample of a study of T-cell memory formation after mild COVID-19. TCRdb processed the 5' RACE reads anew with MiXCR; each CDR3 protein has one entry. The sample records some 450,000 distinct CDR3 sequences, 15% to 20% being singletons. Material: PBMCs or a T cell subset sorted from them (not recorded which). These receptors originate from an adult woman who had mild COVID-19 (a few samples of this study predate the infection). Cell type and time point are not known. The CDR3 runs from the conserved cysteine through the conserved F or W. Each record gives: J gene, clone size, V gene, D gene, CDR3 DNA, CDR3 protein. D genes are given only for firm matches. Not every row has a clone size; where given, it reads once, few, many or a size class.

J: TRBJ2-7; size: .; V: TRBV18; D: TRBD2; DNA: TGTGCCAGCTCACCTTCCGGGACTAGCGGGGTACAGTACTTC; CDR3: CASSPSGTSGVQYF
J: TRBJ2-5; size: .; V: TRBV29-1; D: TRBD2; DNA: TGCAGCGTTGAAGACCTTACTAGCGGACAAGAGACCCAGTACTTC; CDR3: CSVEDLTSGQETQYF
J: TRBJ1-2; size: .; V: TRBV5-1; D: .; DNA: TGCGCCAGCAGCTTGTCGGAGTCTCCCGTAAGTCCCGGCTACACCTTC; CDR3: CASSLSESPVSPGYTF
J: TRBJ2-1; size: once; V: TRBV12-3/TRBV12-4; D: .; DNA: TGTGCCAGCAGCTCAAAGGACTTTGGACACAATGAGCAGTTCTTC; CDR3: CASSSKDFGHNEQFF
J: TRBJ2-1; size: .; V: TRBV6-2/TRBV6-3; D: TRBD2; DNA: TGTGCCGCGAAAGAGGGCGGGAGGCTTCATGGGTTCTTC; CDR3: CAAKEGGRLHGFF
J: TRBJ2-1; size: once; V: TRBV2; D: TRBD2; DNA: TGTGCCAGCAGAAGTGATGGCGGGAGGTCTTACAATGAGCAGTTCTTC; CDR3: CASRSDGGRSYNEQFF
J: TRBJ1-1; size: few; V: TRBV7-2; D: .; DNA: TGTGCCAGCAGCTTATATGGGGGAGGGACTGAAGCTTTCTTT; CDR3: CASSLYGGGTEAFF
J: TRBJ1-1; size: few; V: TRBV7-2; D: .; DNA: TGTGCCAGCACCCTTAGGGGAAGGTCGGGTGGGGCTGAAGCTTTCTTT; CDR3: CASTLRGRSGGAEAFF
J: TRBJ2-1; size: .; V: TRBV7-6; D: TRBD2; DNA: TGTGCCAGCAGCGCCGGACTAGATGCTTACAATGAGCAGTTCTTC; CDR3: CASSAGLDAYNEQFF
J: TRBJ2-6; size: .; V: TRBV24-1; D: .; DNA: TGTGCCACCAGTGATTTCGATGTCTCTGGGGCCAACGTCCTGACTTTC; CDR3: CATSDFDVSGANVLTF
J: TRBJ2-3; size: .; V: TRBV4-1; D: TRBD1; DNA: TGCGCCAGCAGCCAAGAATGGGACAGGGTAGCAGATACGCAGTATTTT; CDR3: CASSQEWDRVADTQYF
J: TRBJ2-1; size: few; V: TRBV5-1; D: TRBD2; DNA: TGCGCCAGCAGCGCGGCAGGGACTAACAATGAGCAGTTCTTC; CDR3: CASSAAGTNNEQFF
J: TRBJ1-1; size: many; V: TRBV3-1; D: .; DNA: TGTGCCAGCAGCCAGGGCGGCACTGAAGCTTTCTTT; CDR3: CASSQGGTEAFF
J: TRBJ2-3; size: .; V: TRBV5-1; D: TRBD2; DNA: TGCGCCAGCAGCTTGAAGGCGGGGGGGAGCACAGATACGCAGTATTTT; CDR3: CASSLKAGGSTDTQYF
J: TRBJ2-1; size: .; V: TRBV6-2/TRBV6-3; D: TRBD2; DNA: TGTGCCAGCAGGGTAGGACTAGCGACGGGTGAGCAGTTCTTC; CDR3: CASRVGLATGEQFF
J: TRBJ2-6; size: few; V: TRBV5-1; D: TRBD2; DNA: TGCGCCAGCAGCCCGTGGGGTAGCGGGAGGCCCCCCTCTGGGGCCAACGTCCTGACTTTC; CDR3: CASSPWGSGRPPSGANVLTF
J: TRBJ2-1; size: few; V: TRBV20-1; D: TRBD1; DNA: TGCAGTGCTAGAGTAACCGGGACAGGGGACCTTCGGTATGAGCAGTTCTTC; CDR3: CSARVTGTGDLRYEQFF
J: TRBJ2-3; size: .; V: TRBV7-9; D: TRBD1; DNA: TGTGCCAGCAGCTACCCGCTCAGGGGGCCGGATACGCAGTATTTT; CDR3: CASSYPLRGPDTQYF
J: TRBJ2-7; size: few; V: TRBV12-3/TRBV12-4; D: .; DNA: TGTGCCAGCAATTCGAGGGGGGCTCAGGCCTACGAGCAGTACTTC; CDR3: CASNSRGAQAYEQYF
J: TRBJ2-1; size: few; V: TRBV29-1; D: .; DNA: TGCAGCGTTGATCGTCAGCCCAATGAGCAGTTCTTC; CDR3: CSVDRQPNEQFF
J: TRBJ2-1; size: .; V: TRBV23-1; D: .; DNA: TGCGCCAGCAGTCCCACGGGACAAGATCTTTGGATTGAGCAGTTCTTC; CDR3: CASSPTGQDLWIEQFF
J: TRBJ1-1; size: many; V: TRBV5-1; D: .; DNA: TGCGCCAGCAGCTTGAACTTACAGATGAACACTGAAGCTTTCTTT; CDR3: CASSLNLQMNTEAFF
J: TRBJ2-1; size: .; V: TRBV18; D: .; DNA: TGTGCCAGCTCACCACCCGGGACAAAGCACGATGAGCAGTTCTTC; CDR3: CASSPPGTKHDEQFF
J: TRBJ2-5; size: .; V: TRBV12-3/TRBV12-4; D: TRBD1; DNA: TGTGCCAGCAGACTCCGGGACAGAGAGACCCAGTACTTC; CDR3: CASRLRDRETQYF
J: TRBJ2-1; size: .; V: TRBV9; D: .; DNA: TGTGCCAGCAGGCCGGTGAACGACAATGAGCAGTTCTTC; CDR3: CASRPVNDNEQFF
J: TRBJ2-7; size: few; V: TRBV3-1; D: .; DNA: TGTGCCAGCAGCCCATGGACGGGAACCTACGAGCAGTACTTC; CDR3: CASSPWTGTYEQYF
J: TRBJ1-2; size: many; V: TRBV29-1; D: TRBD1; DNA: TGCAGCATTCGAACAGGGGCTGCCTACTATGGCTACACCTTC; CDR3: CSIRTGAAYYGYTF
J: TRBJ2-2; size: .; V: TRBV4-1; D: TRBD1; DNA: TGCGCCAGCAGCGTCTACCGGGACAGAGGGGGGGAGCTGTTTTTT; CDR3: CASSVYRDRGGELFF
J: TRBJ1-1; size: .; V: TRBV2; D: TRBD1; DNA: TGTGCCAGCAGTGGGGACAGCCGGGTGGGAACTGAAGCTTTCTTT; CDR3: CASSGDSRVGTEAFF
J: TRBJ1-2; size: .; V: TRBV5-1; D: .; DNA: TGCGCCAGCAGCTTGCGAAGGGAGGATGGCTACACCTTC; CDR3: CASSLRREDGYTF
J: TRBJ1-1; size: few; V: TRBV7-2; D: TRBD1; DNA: TGTGCCAGCAGCTTCACAACAGGGGCCGGCACTGAAGCTTTCTTT; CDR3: CASSFTTGAGTEAFF
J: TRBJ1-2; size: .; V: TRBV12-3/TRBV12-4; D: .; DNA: TGTGCCAGCACTCCTAGGGCAGTGGATGGCTACACCTTC; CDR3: CASTPRAVDGYTF
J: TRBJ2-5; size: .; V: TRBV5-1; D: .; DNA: TGCGCCAGCAGCTTGGATCCGGTCGATCAAGAGACCCAGTACTTC; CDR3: CASSLDPVDQETQYF
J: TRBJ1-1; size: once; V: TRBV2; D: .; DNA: TGTGCCAGCAGTGAACGTGCGGCGGGCTTAGGGGCTGAAGCTTTCTTT; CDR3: CASSERAAGLGAEAFF
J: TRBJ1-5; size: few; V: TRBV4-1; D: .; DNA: TGCGCCAGCAGCCTACACACAGATCAGCCCCAGCATTTT; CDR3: CASSLHTDQPQHF
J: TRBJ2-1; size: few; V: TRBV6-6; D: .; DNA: TGTGCCAGCAGTGGCGGGACGAGCTCCTACAATGAGCAGTTCTTC; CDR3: CASSGGTSSYNEQFF
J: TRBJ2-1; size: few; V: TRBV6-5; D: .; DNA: TGTGCCAGCAGTTACTCGCGAGGCTACAATGAGCAGTTCTTC; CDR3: CASSYSRGYNEQFF
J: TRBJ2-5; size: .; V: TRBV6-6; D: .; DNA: TGTGCCAGCGGTCTTACGGAATATCAAGAGACCCAGTACTTC; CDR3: CASGLTEYQETQYF
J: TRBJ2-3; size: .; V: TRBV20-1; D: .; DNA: TGCAGTGCCATCAGCGGAGCGCGCACAGATACGCAGTATTTT; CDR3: CSAISGARTDTQYF
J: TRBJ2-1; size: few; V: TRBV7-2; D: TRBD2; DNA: TGTGCCAGCAGCTCACTTAGCGGGGGGGTTAGGAATGAGCAGTTCTTC; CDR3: CASSSLSGGVRNEQFF
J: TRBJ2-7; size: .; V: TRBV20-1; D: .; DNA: TGCAGTGCCAGGGGGGCCAGGGCGCCCTACGAGCAGTACTTC; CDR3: CSARGARAPYEQYF
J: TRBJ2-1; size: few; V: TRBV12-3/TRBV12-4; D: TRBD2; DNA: TGTGCCAGCAGCCATAGCGGGGGGCTATACAATGAGCAGTTCTTC; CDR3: CASSHSGGLYNEQFF
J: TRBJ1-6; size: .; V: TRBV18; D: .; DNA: TGTGCCAGCTCACCAGGCCCACGAGATTCACCCCTCCACTTT; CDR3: CASSPGPRDSPLHF
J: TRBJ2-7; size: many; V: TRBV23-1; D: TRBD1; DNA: TGCGCCAGCAGTCACCTCTTGGGACAGGGGAAAATAGGGACCTCCTACGAGCAGTACTTC; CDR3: CASSHLLGQGKIGTSYEQYF
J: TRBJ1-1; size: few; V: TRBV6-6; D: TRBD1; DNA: TGTGCCAGCAGTTACGGCCTGGACAGGGTGAACACTGAAGCTTTCTTT; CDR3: CASSYGLDRVNTEAFF
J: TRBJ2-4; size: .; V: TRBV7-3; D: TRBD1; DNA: TGTGCCAGCAGTCCCGGACAGGGTATAGCCAAAAACATTCAGTACTTC; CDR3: CASSPGQGIAKNIQYF
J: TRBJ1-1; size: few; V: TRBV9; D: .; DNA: TGTGCCAGCAGCAGGGTTCGGGACACTGAAGCTTTCTTT; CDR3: CASSRVRDTEAFF
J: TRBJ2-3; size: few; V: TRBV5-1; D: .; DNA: TGCGCCAGCAGCATAGCCACAGATACGCAGTATTTT; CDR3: CASSIATDTQYF
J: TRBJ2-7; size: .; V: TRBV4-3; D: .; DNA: TGCGCCAGCAGCCAAGAGTACGGGCCAACCTACGAGCAGTACTTC; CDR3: CASSQEYGPTYEQYF
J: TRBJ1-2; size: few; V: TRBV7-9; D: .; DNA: TGTGCCAGCAGCTTAGACACAGGGTTGTGTACCTTC; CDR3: CASSLDTGLCTF